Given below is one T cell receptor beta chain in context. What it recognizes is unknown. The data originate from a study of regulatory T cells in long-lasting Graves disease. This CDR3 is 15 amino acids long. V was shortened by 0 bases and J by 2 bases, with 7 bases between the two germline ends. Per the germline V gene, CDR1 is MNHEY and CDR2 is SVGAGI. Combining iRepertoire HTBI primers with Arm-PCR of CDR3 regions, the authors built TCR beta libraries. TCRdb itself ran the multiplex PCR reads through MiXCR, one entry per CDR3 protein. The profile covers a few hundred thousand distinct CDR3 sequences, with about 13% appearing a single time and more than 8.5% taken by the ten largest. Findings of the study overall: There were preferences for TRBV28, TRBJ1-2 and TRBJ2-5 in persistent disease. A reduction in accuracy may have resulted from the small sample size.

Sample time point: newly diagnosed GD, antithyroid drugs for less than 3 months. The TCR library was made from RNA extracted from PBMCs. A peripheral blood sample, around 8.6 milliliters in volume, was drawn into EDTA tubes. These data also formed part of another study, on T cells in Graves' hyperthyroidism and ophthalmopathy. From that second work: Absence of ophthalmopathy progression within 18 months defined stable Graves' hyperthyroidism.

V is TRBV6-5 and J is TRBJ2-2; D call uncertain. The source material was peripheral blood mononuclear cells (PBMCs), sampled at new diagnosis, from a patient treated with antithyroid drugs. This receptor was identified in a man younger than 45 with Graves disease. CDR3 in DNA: TGTGCCAGCAGTTACTCGCCAGGCAACACCGGGGAGCTGTTTTTT. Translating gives CASSYSPGNTGELFF.